The TCR beta chain under discussion was sequenced for a study of shared clonotypes between healthy human individuals. The germline CDR1 and CDR2 sequences are SGHAT and FQDESV (reference sequence). V was pared by 6 bases and J by 2 bases, with 14 bases between. The CDR3 length is 14 residues. Using immunoSEQ multiplex PCR, the repertoire was profiled, and TCRdb retains in-frame clones only, with some absent. Among approximately 530,000 clones listed, 90% to 97% were seen once. The V and J genes are TRBV11-1 and TRBJ2-7, with D maybe TRBD2 (6 bases). The sequence was obtained from a woman aged 25 to 39 in good health. Sequencing was carried out using naive CD4+ T cells sorted from blood. The subset denotes: CD45RA+ positively selected. CDR3 protein: CASRRGTLPYEQYF. The CDR3 DNA reads TGTGCCAGCAGGCGAGGGACTCTACCCTACGAGCAGTACTTC.